These 31 T cell receptor beta chains share one sample of origin, sequenced in a study of cytomegalovirus exposure and HLA in healthy donors. The PCR was carried out with 60 Vbeta primers and 13 Jbeta primers. Repertoires were generated with immunoSEQ multiplex PCR, while TCRdb's copy carries only in-frame clones and drops some. This table holds about 190,000 clones, 75% to 80% found once. Source material: PBMCs. The receptors here all came from a woman aged 25-40 years in good health and CMV-seropositive.

V usage is TRBV7-2 and J usage is TRBJ1-1; D is possibly TRBD1 (6 bases). V was clipped by 5 bases and J by 11 bases, with 15 bases between them. The germline gives CDR1 SGHTA, CDR2 FQGNSA. The CDR3 covers 12 residues. In nucleotides, the CDR3 is TGTGCCAGCAGCCTATACAACAGGGTCGCTTTCTTT. This codes for CASSLYNRVAFF.

This chain connects TRBV7-8 to TRBJ1-1; D gene ambiguous. CDR3 length: 16 residues. Trimming took 3 bases from V and 1 from J, leaving 15 bases between them. Germline V gene lookup returns CDR1 SGHVS and CDR2 FQNEAQ. CDR3: CASSFGAWQKNTEAFF. CDR3 bases: TGTGCCAGCAGCTTTGGTGCCTGGCAGAAGAACACTGAAGCTTTCTTT.

The chain carries TRBV27 and TRBJ2-1; TRBD2 agrees at 11 bases. The CDR3 is made up of 18 amino acids. Per the germline V gene, CDR1 is MNHEY and CDR2 is SMNVEV (reference sequence). V dropped 5 bases and J dropped 9; count of bases not matched to a gene: 18. The DNA of the CDR3 is TGTGCCAGCAGTCGAAGCGACCTACTAGCGGGAGCTATGGTTGAGCAGTTCTTC. This gives the protein CASSRSDLLAGAMVEQFF.

The chain joins TRBV5-1 to TRBJ2-3, with TRBD2 as a possible D gene (5 bases). Germline-derived CDR1 and CDR2 are SGHRS and YFSETQ. The V end was cut by 5 bases, the J end by 2 bases, with 18 bases between. The CDR3 is made up of 16 amino acids. CDR3 DNA: TGCGCCAGCAGTCTTCTGGTAGCGCCGTCCACAGATACGCAGTATTTT. This translates into CASSLLVAPSTDTQYF.

In this sample, this clone turned up a few times. CDR3 protein: CASSLGGSRVDEQYF. CDR3 bases: TGTGCCAGCAGCTTAGGTGGGTCTCGGGTCGACGAGCAGTACTTC. The chain combines TRBV7-9 with TRBJ2-7; D call uncertain. CDR3 length: 15 residues. Germline loops: CDR1 SEHNR, CDR2 FQNEAQ (reference sequence). V was trimmed by 1 base and J by 5 bases, leaving 15 bases between them.

The rearrangement links TRBV28 to TRBJ1-1; D ambiguous. CDR3 length equals 13 residues. CDR1 and CDR2 (germline): MDHEN, SYDVKM. V gave up 10 bases and J gave up 1 base, with 13 bases separating them. The CDR3 loop is CATTTNTNTEAFF. The CDR3 nucleotides read TGTGCCACAACAACCAATACGAACACTGAAGCTTTCTTT. Complete variable domain (other parts from reference TRBV28 and TRBJ1-1): DVKVTQSSRYLVKRTGEKVFLECVQDMDHENMFWYRQDPGLGLRLIYFSYDVKMKEKGDIPEGYSVSREKKERFSLILESASTNQTSMYLCATTTNTNTEAFFGQGTRLTVV.

This chain links TRBV5-6 with TRBJ2-7; 7 nucleotides align to TRBD1. Looked up from germline, CDR1 is SGHDT and CDR2 is YYEEEE. CDR3 length: 13 amino acids. V shed 0 bases and J 6 bases; nucleotides not matched to a gene: 3. In DNA form, the CDR3 reads TGTGCCAGCAGCTTGGCGACAGGGATCGAGCAGTACTTC. Protein sequence: CASSLATGIEQYF. The full variable domain, completed using reference TRBV5-6 and TRBJ2-7, is DAGVTQSPTHLIKTRGQQVTLRCSPKSGHDTVSWYQQALGQGPQFIFQYYEEEERQRGNFPDRFSGHQFPNYSSELNVNALLLGDSALYLCASSLATGIEQYFGPGTRLTVT.

The chain has TRBV2 and TRBJ2-7; 8 positions match TRBD1. CDR3 length equals 12 residues. Germline V gives CDR1 SNHLY, CDR2 FYNNEI. The J segment lost 2 bases and the V segment lost 10 bases, leaving 4 bases of the junction unmatched. The CDR3 reads CATQGQAYEQYF. CDR3 nucleotides: TGTGCCACACAGGGACAGGCCTACGAGCAGTACTTC.

The V call is TRBV2, the J call TRBJ2-3, with TRBD1 as a possible D gene (5 bases). This CDR3 spans 14 amino acids. Germline CDR1 SNHLY, CDR2 FYNNEI. V shed 2 bases and J shed 4 bases, with 10 bases lying between them. The CDR3 region is CASSELRQSDTQYF. The CDR3 region has the DNA TGTGCCAGCAGTGAACTGCGACAGTCAGATACGCAGTATTTT.

CDR3 residues: CASSQEDSSNQPQHF. CDR3 coding DNA: TGTGCCAGCAGCCAAGAAGACAGTAGCAATCAGCCCCAGCATTTT. The chain uses TRBV4-2 and TRBJ1-5, with D possibly TRBD1 on 5 matching bases. The CDR3 has 15 residues. The V gene's germline CDR1 is LGHNA and CDR2 YNFKEQ. Between the trimmed V and J ends, which lost 0 bases and 0 bases, there was a span of 6 bases.

The gene calls are TRBV18 and TRBJ1-3; D is unresolved. This CDR3 comprises 15 residues. Germline CDR1 is KGHSH and CDR2 is LQKENI. V shed 3 bases and J shed 0 bases, with 9 bases lying between them. The CDR3 DNA follows: TGTGCCAGCTCACCTTTAGCCTCCTCTGGAAACACCATATATTTT. Its protein product is CASSPLASSGNTIYF.

The chain links TRBV5-4 to TRBJ2-5; D not resolved. Trimming took 0 bases from V and 2 from J, leaving 11 bases between them. In germline, CDR1 is SGHNT, CDR2 YYREEE (reference sequence). The CDR3 is 15 residues long. The DNA for the CDR3 is TGTGCCAGCAGCTTGGCCAAAACTTCTCAAGAGACCCAGTACTTC. It yields the protein CASSLAKTSQETQYF. The full variable domain, with the rest looked up from reference TRBV5-4 and TRBJ2-5, is ETGVTQSPTHLIKTRGQQVTLRCSSQSGHNTVSWYQQALGQGPQFIFQYYREEENGRGNFPPRFSGLQFPNYSSELNVNALELDDSALYLCASSLAKTSQETQYFGPGTRLLVL.

The chain employs TRBV11-1 and TRBJ2-2, with no clear D. The CDR3 is 13 amino acids. Germline CDR1 reads SGHAT; CDR2 reads FQDESV (reference sequence). V lost 1 base and J lost 4, with 4 bases in between. In DNA, the CDR3 is TGTGCCAGCAGCTTAGTCTTCACCGGGGAGCTGTTTTTT. Encoded protein: CASSLVFTGELFF.

The CDR3 is CASSSRLAGAVYEQYF. The DNA for the CDR3 is TGTGCCAGCAGTTCCCGACTAGCGGGCGCCGTCTACGAGCAGTACTTC. The gene calls are TRBV27 and TRBJ2-7, with 10 bases lining up with TRBD2. CDR3 length: 16 amino acids. Per the germline V gene, CDR1 is MNHEY and CDR2 is SMNVEV (reference sequence). After removal of 4 bases from V and 3 bases from J, the junction contained 9 bases not matched to a gene.

The genes are TRBV5-5 and TRBJ1-1; D might be TRBD1 (5 bases). The CDR3 runs 12 residues. Germline values: CDR1 SGHKS, CDR2 YYEKEE (reference sequence). V lost 1 base and J 7 bases, leaving 8 bases between the germline ends. As DNA, the CDR3 is TGTGCCAGCAGCTTGTGGGGGGGTGAAGCTTTCTTT. This encodes CASSLWGGEAFF.

The V call is TRBV7-9, the J call TRBJ2-1; the match to TRBD2 covers 13 bases. Germline CDR1 SEHNR, CDR2 FQNEAQ (reference sequence). This CDR3 has 15 amino acids. Germline trimming cut 3 bases from V and 8 bases from J; bases unmatched to any gene: 4. CDR3 residues: CASSFTSGGADEQFF. The CDR3 DNA reads as TGTGCCAGCAGCTTCACTAGCGGGGGGGCGGATGAGCAGTTCTTC.

The chain joins TRBV6-1 to TRBJ2-3, with unresolved D. The CDR3 length is 14 residues. Per germline, CDR1 MNHNS and CDR2 SASEGT. Trimming took off 0 bases at V and 6 bases at J, with 10 bases between the two ends. The CDR3 DNA reads TGTGCCAGCAGTGAAGCAGAGATGGTGGATACGCAGTATTTT. This translates into CASSEAEMVDTQYF.

The chain combines TRBV7-7 with TRBJ2-1, with TRBD2 matching over 8 bases. This CDR3 has 13 amino acids. Trimming removed 5 bases from V and 9 bases from J; junction bases left unmatched: 6. Germline V CDR1 and CDR2: SSHAT, FNYEAQ (reference sequence). The CDR3 nucleotides read TGTGCCAGCAGCGGGACTAGTATCGGTGAGCAGTTCTTC. Residues: CASSGTSIGEQFF.

The chain uses TRBV7-3 and TRBJ2-3; TRBD2 matches 7 bases. Germline CDR1 is SGHTA and CDR2 is FQGTGA. This CDR3 has 16 residues. J gave up 0 bases and V 5 bases, and 8 bases lay outside the gene matches. This CDR3 is CASSDTGGSSTDTQYF. The CDR3 nucleotides are TGTGCCAGCAGCGACACGGGCGGGAGTAGCACAGATACGCAGTATTTT.

V gene TRBV4-3 combines with J gene TRBJ2-3; 7 positions agree with TRBD2. The trim removed 0 bases at V and 2 bases at J, leaving 14 bases unmatched. The CDR3 is 19 amino acids. CDR1 is LGHNA, CDR2 YSLEER, per germline. CDR3 coding DNA: TGCGCCAGCAGCCAAGATGGTCCTCTAGCGGTTTCTCTCACAGATACGCAGTATTTT. As protein: CASSQDGPLAVSLTDTQYF.

The V gene is TRBV18, the J gene TRBJ1-3; 8 bases match TRBD1. Germline V gene lookup returns CDR1 KGHSH and CDR2 LQKENI. The CDR3 covers 17 residues. The ends lost 5 bases at V and 6 bases at J; junction bases unmatched: 15. The DNA for the CDR3 is TGTGCCAGCTCAATCAACGTTTTTTCAGGGGGCTCAAACACCATATATTTT. This encodes CASSINVFSGGSNTIYF.

CDR3 DNA: TGTGCCAGCAGCCCCGCCGGGACAGGGGATGAAAAACTGTTTTTT. Translation: CASSPAGTGDEKLFF. This chain links TRBV9 with TRBJ1-4; TRBD1 matches 10 bases. CDR1 and CDR2 (germline): SGDLS, YYNGEE. The V segment lost 4 bases and the J segment 6 bases; nucleotides outside the gene matches: 6. The CDR3 length is 15 residues.

The chain combines TRBV9 with TRBJ2-7; D unclear. Germline CDR1 is SGDLS and CDR2 is YYNGEE. CDR3 size: 14 residues. V was clipped by 4 bases and J by 5 bases, with 16 bases between them. The CDR3 reads CASSPLSVSDEQYF. The CDR3 nucleotides are TGTGCCAGCAGCCCACTAAGTGTGAGCGACGAGCAGTACTTC.

This clone was seen only a few times. The CDR3, as DNA: TGCAGCGTTGGCCGGGACAGGGGGTACTACGAGCAGTACTTC. Amino acid sequence: CSVGRDRGYYEQYF. The rearrangement joins TRBV29-1 to TRBJ2-5; 11 bases agree with TRBD1. The end of the DNA fits TRBJ2-7 better, so the J call may be wrong. The V gene's germline CDR1 is SQVTM and CDR2 ANQGSEA. This CDR3 has 14 amino acids.

The chain combines TRBV9 with TRBJ2-2, with 7 bases matching TRBD1. CDR1 SGDLS and CDR2 YYNGEE come from the germline V gene. V dropped 3 bases and J dropped 4; count of bases not matched to a gene: 9. There are 16 residues in the CDR3. This chain's CDR3 is CASSALPGQPTGELFF. CDR3 DNA: TGTGCCAGCAGCGCCCTCCCGGGACAGCCCACCGGGGAGCTGTTTTTT.

V gene TRBV7-9 combines with J gene TRBJ2-1; 11 nucleotides match TRBD2. The junction had 13 bases not matched to a gene; V was cut back by 6 bases and J by 15 bases. This CDR3 spans 14 amino acids. Germline CDR1 SEHNR, CDR2 FQNEAQ (reference sequence). The CDR3 DNA is TGTGCCAGCAGTTTGGGACTAGCGGCCCATCAGGGGTTCTTC. The encoded protein is CASSLGLAAHQGFF.

The V gene is TRBV28, the J gene TRBJ1-4, with D possibly being TRBD1 (5 bases). The germline CDR1 and CDR2 sequences are MDHEN and SYDVKM. The CDR3 has 13 amino acids. The chain's CDR3 is CATGHATNEKLFF. The CDR3 DNA reads TGTGCAACAGGACATGCAACTAATGAAAAACTGTTTTTT.

This rearrangement joins TRBV21-1 to TRBJ1-6; no check of the table's D call, TRBD1, against the DNA was made. TRBV21-1 represents a pseudogene. This CDR3 spans 17 amino acids. DNA for the CDR3: TGTGCCAGCAGCAGGGCCCCCCAGAAATCGGAAAATTCACCCCTCCACTTT. Protein product: CASSRAPQKSENSPLHF.

The chain recombines TRBV30 with TRBJ2-5; 7 positions agree with TRBD2. The CDR3 runs to 14 residues. Looked up from germline, CDR1 is GTSNPN and CDR2 is SVGIG (reference sequence). V shed 3 bases and J 5 bases; nucleotides not matched to a gene: 9. The CDR3, as DNA: TGTGCCTGGAGCAAAGGGGAGGGGATGGAGACCCAGTACTTC. This sequence encodes CAWSKGEGMETQYF.

The V gene is TRBV2, the J gene TRBJ2-3; TRBD2 matches 10 bases. The CDR3 has 15 amino acids. With V trimmed by 7 bases and J by 1 base, 5 bases remained unmatched. CDR1 and CDR2 (germline): SNHLY, FYNNEI. The CDR3: CASNYGLAGTDTQYF. The CDR3 DNA reads as TGTGCCAGCAATTACGGACTAGCGGGCACAGATACGCAGTATTTT.

This clone has just a few counts. This sequence joins TRBV4-2 and TRBJ1-4; D perhaps matches TRBD1 (5 bases). Trimming left V 4 bases short and J 1 base short, with 13 bases between. The CDR3 sequence is 16 residues long. Germline lookup yields CDR1 LGHNA and CDR2 YNFKEQ. The CDR3 loop is CASSPLSQGTNEKLFF. CDR3 DNA sequence: TGTGCCAGCAGCCCTCTCTCTCAGGGAACTAATGAAAAACTGTTTTTT.